This is a list of T cell receptor beta chains from one sample in a study of cytomegalovirus exposure and HLA in healthy donors. Profiling relied on immunoSEQ multiplex PCR, and the TCRdb table lists in-frame clones only, not all of them. Counted here are 40,000 or so clones, around 69% occurring once; the ten biggest clones make up 6.3%. Material for sequencing was PBMCs. The receptors originated from a man aged 25-45 years in good health and CMV-seronegative. Both conserved end residues are part of each CDR3. The D gene is left open where the match is weak. Clone size is given for some rows only: seen once, a few or many times, or a class if the clone is expanded.

CDR3 DNA	CDR3 protein	V gene	J gene	CDR3 length	clone size	D gene
TGTGCCAGCAGCCCCGGGAGTTCGGGGATGGATCAGCCCCAGCATTTT	CASSPGSSGMDQPQHF	TRBV7-2	TRBJ1-5	16	-	-
TGTGCCAGCAGTGAATTCCAAGGGGTCTCCTACAATGAGCAGTTCTTC	CASSEFQGVSYNEQFF	TRBV6-1	TRBJ2-1	16	few	-
TGTGCCAGCAGCTCCCGACAGTTATCTGGAAACACCATATATTTT	CASSSRQLSGNTIYF	TRBV5-8	TRBJ1-3	15	-	-
TGCGCCAGCAGCTTGGCCCGGGGCTCTGGGGCCAACGTCCTGACTTTC	CASSLARGSGANVLTF	TRBV5-1	TRBJ2-6	16	-	-
TGTGCCAGCAGTTTAGTAGGACTCGCAACTAATGAAAAACTGTTTTTT	CASSLVGLATNEKLFF	TRBV28	TRBJ1-4	16	-	-
TGTGCCAGCAGCTTGAATAGCGGGCGGGTGGGGTACTTC	CASSLNSGRVGYF	TRBV5-6	TRBJ2-5	13	-	TRBD2
TGTGCCAGTAGTGAGGGGGCAAGTCGTTACGAGCAGTACTTC	CASSEGASRYEQYF	TRBV19	TRBJ2-7	14	-	TRBD1
TGTGCCAGCAGTTACTCGTCTTTGAACACTGAAGCTTTCTTT	CASSYSSLNTEAFF	TRBV6-6	TRBJ1-1	14	-	-
TGCGCCAGCAGCCAGCCAGGACTAGCGGGAGTGGAGACCCAGTACTTC	CASSQPGLAGVETQYF	TRBV4-1	TRBJ2-5	16	few	TRBD2
TGTGCCAGCAGCTTAATGCTGGGGGGGGTCACTGAAGCTTTCTTT	CASSLMLGGVTEAFF	TRBV7-6	TRBJ1-1	15	-	-
TGTGCCAGCAGTTATAACTCGGGACAGGGATACGAGCAGTACTTC	CASSYNSGQGYEQYF	TRBV6-6	TRBJ2-7	15	-	TRBD1
TGTGCCAGCGCCGCGGGGGGGAGGGAGACCCAGTACTTC	CASAAGGRETQYF	TRBV2	TRBJ2-5	13	-	TRBD2
TGTGCCAGCAGTGACTCGACTAGCGCCGGCCATGAGCAGTTCTTC	CASSDSTSAGHEQFF	TRBV6-4	TRBJ2-1	15	few	TRBD2
TGTGCCAGCAACCCGGGACAGGGGTACGAGCAGTACTTC	CASNPGQGYEQYF	TRBV6-6	TRBJ2-7	13	few	TRBD1
TGTGCCAGCTCACCACCTCACCGGGACAGTGAAGCTTTCTTT	CASSPPHRDSEAFF	TRBV18	TRBJ1-1	14	-	TRBD1
TGTGCCAGCAGTTACTCGTGGGACACGGAGACCCAGTACTTC	CASSYSWDTETQYF	TRBV6-5	TRBJ2-5	14	-	-
TGTGCCAGTAGCCCAGGACAGGGGGACGAGCAGTTCTTC	CASSPGQGDEQFF	TRBV19	TRBJ2-1	13	few	TRBD1
TGTGCCAGCAGCTTGGGGCCGGGACAGGGGCCCAGTGGGGCAGATACGCAGTATTTT	CASSLGPGQGPSGADTQYF	TRBV5-4	TRBJ2-3	19	-	TRBD1
TGCGCCAGCAGCCAAGATCGGGGGACAGGAATAAGTACCTATGGCTACACCTTC	CASSQDRGTGISTYGYTF	TRBV4-1	TRBJ1-2	18	-	TRBD1
TGTGCCAGCAGCCTCCCCGGGGATACGCAGTATTTT	CASSLPGDTQYF	TRBV7-9	TRBJ2-3	12	-	-
TGCGCCAGCAGCCAAGACAGGGGGACAGGAAACACCATATATTTT	CASSQDRGTGNTIYF	TRBV4-1	TRBJ1-3	15	-	TRBD1
TGTGCCAGCAGCCACAGGGTTGCTCTTGCTGAAGCTTTCTTT	CASSHRVALAEAFF	TRBV11-2	TRBJ1-1	14	-	-
TGCAGCGTCGTACCGGGACAGGGGCCCTACGAGCAGTACTTC	CSVVPGQGPYEQYF	TRBV29-1	TRBJ2-7	14	-	TRBD1
TGTGCCAGCAGTCTTTCGGTTACCGGGGAGCTGTTTTTT	CASSLSVTGELFF	TRBV25-1	TRBJ2-2	13	-	-
TGTGCCTGGAGTTACAGGGATCGAGCTAACTATGGCTACACCTTC	CAWSYRDRANYGYTF	TRBV30	TRBJ1-2	15	-	-
TGTGCCAGCAGTCGGACTAGCGGGAGGGATACGCAGTATTTT	CASSRTSGRDTQYF	TRBV27	TRBJ2-3	14	few	TRBD2
TGTGCCAGCAGCGCTCGGCGACAGGCTTTCTCTGGGGCCAACGTCCTGACTTTC	CASSARRQAFSGANVLTF	TRBV7-9	TRBJ2-6	18	-	-
TGTGCCAGCAGTTATGGGACAGCGCAAAAAGAGACCCAGTACTTC	CASSYGTAQKETQYF	TRBV6-6	TRBJ2-5	15	-	TRBD1
TGCAGCGCCCGGGACAGCGGACGAGCAGATACGCAGTATTTT	CSARDSGRADTQYF	TRBV29-1	TRBJ2-3	14	once	TRBD1
TGTGCCAGCAGTGCAGGGGGACAGAGTTACTATGGCTACACCTTC	CASSAGGQSYYGYTF	TRBV27	TRBJ1-2	15	-	TRBD1
TGTGCCAGCAGCTCTCCGACTATGACCGAAGCTTTCTTT	CASSSPTMTEAFF	TRBV5-8	TRBJ1-1	13	-	-
TGTGCCAGCAGCCCAAGCCAGGGGGATGAAAAACTGTTTTTT	CASSPSQGDEKLFF	TRBV9	TRBJ1-4	14	few	TRBD1
TGTGCCAGCAGCTTTAGCGGAGGTTGGACAGATACGCAGTATTTT	CASSFSGGWTDTQYF	TRBV5-8	TRBJ2-3	15	-	-
TGTGCCAGCAGTCGGGACAGAGGAACTGAAGCTTTCTTT	CASSRDRGTEAFF	TRBV25-1	TRBJ1-1	13	-	TRBD1
TGTGCCAGCACAAAGGCGGCATCCGAAAACATTCAGTACTTC	CASTKAASENIQYF	TRBV6-6	TRBJ2-4	14	-	-
TGCGCCAGCAGCACCGGGGAGAGCTCTGGAAACACCATATATTTT	CASSTGESSGNTIYF	TRBV5-1	TRBJ1-3	15	-	-
TGTGCCAGCAGTTATCAAACAGGTCTCGGCGGGGAGCTGTTTTTT	CASSYQTGLGGELFF	TRBV6-5	TRBJ2-2	15	-	-
TGTGCCAGCAGCTTATCCCAGGGATACAATGAGCAGTTCTTC	CASSLSQGYNEQFF	TRBV7-9	TRBJ2-1	14	-	-
TGTGCCAGCAGCCCCATTAAGACTAGCGGTACCGGGGAGCTGTTTTTT	CASSPIKTSGTGELFF	TRBV7-3	TRBJ2-2	16	-	TRBD2
TGTGCCAGCAGGAGAGACAGGGGGCAGATTCAGCCCCAGCATTTT	CASRRDRGQIQPQHF	TRBV6-6	TRBJ1-5	15	-	TRBD1
TGTGCCAGCAGCCCGACAGGGACTCTACAGCAGTACTTC	CASSPTGTLQQYF	TRBV7-6	TRBJ2-7	13	few	-
TGTGCCAGCTCACCAACCAGCGGGGGGGCAAATGAGCAGTTCTTC	CASSPTSGGANEQFF	TRBV18	TRBJ2-1	15	-	TRBD2
TGTGCCAGCAGCCCGCCTGGACTAGCGGCCGACACCGGGGAGCTGTTTTTT	CASSPPGLAADTGELFF	TRBV4-2	TRBJ2-2	17	-	TRBD2
TGTGCCAGCAGCCCCCTGCGGACTAGCGGGAGGGCCCCCGGGGAGCTGTTTTTT	CASSPLRTSGRAPGELFF	TRBV5-4	TRBJ2-2	18	-	TRBD2
TGTGCCAGCAGTGACGGCACAGATACGCAGTATTTT	CASSDGTDTQYF	TRBV2	TRBJ2-3	12	-	-
TGTGCCAGCAGCTTAGCGCATGGGGGGAATCAGCCCCAGCATTTT	CASSLAHGGNQPQHF	TRBV7-9	TRBJ1-5	15	-	-
TGTGCCAGCAGCCAGGGTATTTACTATGGCTACACCTTC	CASSQGIYYGYTF	TRBV7-6	TRBJ1-2	13	medium-sized	-
TGTGCCAGCAGCCCGGACAGGGCGGCGGGAAACACCATATATTTT	CASSPDRAAGNTIYF	TRBV7-8	TRBJ1-3	15	-	TRBD1
TGTGCCAGCTCACTAGCGTCCAGGGGTTACGAGCAGTACTTC	CASSLASRGYEQYF	TRBV18	TRBJ2-7	14	-	-
TGTGCCAGCAGCCTTACCGGGGATTCACCCCTCCACTTT	CASSLTGDSPLHF	TRBV7-9	TRBJ1-6	13	-	-
TGTGCCAGTTCACTAGCGGCAGTCGGCAATGAGCAGTTCTTC	CASSLAAVGNEQFF	TRBV19	TRBJ2-1	14	-	TRBD2
TGTGCCAGCAGGCGGGATACAGGGGCCACCTCTGGGGCCAACGTCCTGACTTTC	CASRRDTGATSGANVLTF	TRBV2	TRBJ2-6	18	-	-
TGTGCCAGCAGCAAAGCGCTCCGGGCGGGAGGGCCACCAGATACGCAGTATTTT	CASSKALRAGGPPDTQYF	TRBV21-1	TRBJ2-3	18	-	-
TGTGCCAGCAGCCAGGGTATTTACTATGGCTACACCTTC	CASSQGIYYGYTF	TRBV7-9	TRBJ1-2	13	-	-
TGTGCCAGCAGCTTGCTCGGGACTAGCGGGGGGGCAGAGACCCAGTACTTC	CASSLLGTSGGAETQYF	TRBV5-5	TRBJ2-5	17	-	TRBD2
TGTGCCAGCAGCCGAACGACAGGGTCCTACGAGCAGTACTTC	CASSRTTGSYEQYF	TRBV7-9	TRBJ2-7	14	-	TRBD1
TGCGCCAGCAGCCCGGGGACAGGGGATGGCTACACCTTC	CASSPGTGDGYTF	TRBV5-1	TRBJ1-2	13	-	TRBD1